This T cell receptor (beta chain) was sequenced for a study of blood T cell repertoires in COVID-19. Study-wide context: Sites in the United States, Italy and Spain provided acute and convalescent COVID-19 samples. Sources were T cells, B-cell-depleted T cells, or PBMCs; the material itself was cDNA or gDNA.

Original processing notes: Reference gene primer amplification gave estimated nucleated cell counts. Produced via immunoSEQ multiplex PCR; TCRdb's table is partial and in-frame only. The DNA gave D and trimming, while V, J and clone size come from that table. The data show 100,000 to 150,000 clones, around 87% seen once. This TCR was recovered from a man aged 70-80 years with active COVID-19. Input material: peripheral blood.

CDR3 residues: CASSSPRLAGVETQYF. CDR3 nucleotides: TGTGCCAGCAGCTCCCCCAGACTAGCGGGAGTGGAGACCCAGTACTTC. The chain links TRBV7-2 to TRBJ2-5; TRBD2 agrees at 12 bases. The V gene's germline CDR1 is SGHTA and CDR2 FQGNSA. The length of the CDR3 is 16 residues. The ends lost 4 bases at V and 5 bases at J; junction bases unmatched: 8.